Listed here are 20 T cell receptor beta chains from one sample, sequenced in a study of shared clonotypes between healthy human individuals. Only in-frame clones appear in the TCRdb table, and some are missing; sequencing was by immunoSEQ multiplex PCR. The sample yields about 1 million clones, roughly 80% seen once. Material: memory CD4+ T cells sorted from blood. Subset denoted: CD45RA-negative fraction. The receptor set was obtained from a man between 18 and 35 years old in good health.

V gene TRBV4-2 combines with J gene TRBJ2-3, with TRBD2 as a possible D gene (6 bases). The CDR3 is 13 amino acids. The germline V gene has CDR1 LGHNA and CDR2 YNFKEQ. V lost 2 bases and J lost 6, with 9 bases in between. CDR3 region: CASSQPRGDTQYF. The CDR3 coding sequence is TGTGCCAGCAGCCAACCACGGGGGGATACGCAGTATTTT.

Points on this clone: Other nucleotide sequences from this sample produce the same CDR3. This chain's CDR3 is CASSLRDEQYF. As DNA, the CDR3 is TGTGCCAGCAGCTTACGGGACGAGCAGTACTTC. The V call is TRBV5-6, the J call TRBJ2-7; D not resolved. Germline loops: CDR1 SGHDT, CDR2 YYEEEE. This CDR3 has 11 residues. Trimming stripped 2 bases from V and 5 bases from J, with 5 bases between.

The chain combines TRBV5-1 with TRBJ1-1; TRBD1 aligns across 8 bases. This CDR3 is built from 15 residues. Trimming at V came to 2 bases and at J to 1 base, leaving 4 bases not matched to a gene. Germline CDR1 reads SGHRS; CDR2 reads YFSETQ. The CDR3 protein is CASSFNRGSNTEAFF. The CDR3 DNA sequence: TGCGCCAGCAGCTTCAACAGGGGGTCGAACACTGAAGCTTTCTTT.

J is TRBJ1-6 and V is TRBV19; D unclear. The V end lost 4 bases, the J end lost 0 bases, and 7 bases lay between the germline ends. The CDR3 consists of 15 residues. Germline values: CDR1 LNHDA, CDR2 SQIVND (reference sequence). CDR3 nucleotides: TGTGCCAGTAGTAACGGATACTCCTATAATTCACCCCTCCACTTT. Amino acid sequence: CASSNGYSYNSPLHF.

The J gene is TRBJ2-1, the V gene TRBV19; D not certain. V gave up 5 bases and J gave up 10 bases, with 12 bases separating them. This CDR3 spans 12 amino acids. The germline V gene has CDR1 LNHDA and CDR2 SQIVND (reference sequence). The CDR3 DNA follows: TGTGCCAGTAGTTCCCGCATATGGGAGCAGTTCTTC. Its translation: CASSSRIWEQFF.

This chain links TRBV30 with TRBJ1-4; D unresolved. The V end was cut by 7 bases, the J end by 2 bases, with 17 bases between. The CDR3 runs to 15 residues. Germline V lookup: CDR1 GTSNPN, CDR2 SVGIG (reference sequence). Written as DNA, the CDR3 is TGTGCCTTCAGCCGGGGAGTTAGGACTAATGAAAAACTGTTTTTT. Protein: CAFSRGVRTNEKLFF.

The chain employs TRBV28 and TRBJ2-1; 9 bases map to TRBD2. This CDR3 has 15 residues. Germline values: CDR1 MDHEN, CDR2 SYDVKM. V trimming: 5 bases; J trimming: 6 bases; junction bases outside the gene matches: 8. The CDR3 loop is CASSKTSGPFNEQFF. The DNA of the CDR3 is TGTGCCAGCAGTAAGACTAGCGGTCCTTTCAATGAGCAGTTCTTC.

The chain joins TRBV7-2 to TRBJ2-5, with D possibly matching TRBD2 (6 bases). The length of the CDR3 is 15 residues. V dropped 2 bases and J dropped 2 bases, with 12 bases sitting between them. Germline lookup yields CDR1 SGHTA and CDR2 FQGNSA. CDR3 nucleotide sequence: TGTGCCAGCAGCTTAAGTTTGGGACTGCAAGAGACCCAGTACTTC. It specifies CASSLSLGLQETQYF.

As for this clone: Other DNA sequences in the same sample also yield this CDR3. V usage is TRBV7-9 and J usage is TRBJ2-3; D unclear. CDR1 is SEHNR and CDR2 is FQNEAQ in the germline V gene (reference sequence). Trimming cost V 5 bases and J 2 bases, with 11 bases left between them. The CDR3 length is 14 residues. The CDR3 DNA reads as TGTGCCAGCAGCCCGTTAGCCTCCACAGATACGCAGTATTTT. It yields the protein CASSPLASTDTQYF.

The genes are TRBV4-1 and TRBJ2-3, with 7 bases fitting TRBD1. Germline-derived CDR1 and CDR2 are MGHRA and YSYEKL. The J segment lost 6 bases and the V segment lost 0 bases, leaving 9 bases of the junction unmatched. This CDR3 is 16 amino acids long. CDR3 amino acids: CASSQDTAGGLDTQYF. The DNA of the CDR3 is TGCGCCAGCAGCCAAGATACGGCAGGGGGATTGGATACGCAGTATTTT.

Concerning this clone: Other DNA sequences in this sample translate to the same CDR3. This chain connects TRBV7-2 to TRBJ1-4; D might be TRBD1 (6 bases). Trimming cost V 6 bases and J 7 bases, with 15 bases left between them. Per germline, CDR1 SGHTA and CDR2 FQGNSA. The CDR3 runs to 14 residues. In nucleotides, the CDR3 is TGTGCCAGCAGTCAACAGGGATTGGGTGAAAAACTGTTTTTT. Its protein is CASSQQGLGEKLFF.

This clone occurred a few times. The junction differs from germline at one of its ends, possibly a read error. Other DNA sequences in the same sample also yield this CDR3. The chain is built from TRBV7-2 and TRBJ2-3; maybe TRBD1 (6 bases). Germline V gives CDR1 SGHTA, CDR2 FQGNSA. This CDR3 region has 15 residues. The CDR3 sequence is CASSHGATGTDTQYF. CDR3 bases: TGCGCCAGCAGCCATGGGGCCACAGGGACAGATACGCAGTATTTT.

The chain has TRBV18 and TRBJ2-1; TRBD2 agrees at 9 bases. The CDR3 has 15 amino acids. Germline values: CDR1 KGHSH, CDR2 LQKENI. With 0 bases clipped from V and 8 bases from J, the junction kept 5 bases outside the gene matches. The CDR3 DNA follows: TGTGCCAGCTCACCACCTCTGGCTAGCGGGGATGAGCAGTTCTTC. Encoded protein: CASSPPLASGDEQFF.

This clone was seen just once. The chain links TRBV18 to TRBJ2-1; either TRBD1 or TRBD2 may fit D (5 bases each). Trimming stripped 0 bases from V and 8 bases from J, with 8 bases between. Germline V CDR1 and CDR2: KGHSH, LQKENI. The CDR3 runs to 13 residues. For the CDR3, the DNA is TGTGCCAGCTCACCACCGGGGGTCCATGAGCAGTTCTTC. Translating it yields CASSPPGVHEQFF.

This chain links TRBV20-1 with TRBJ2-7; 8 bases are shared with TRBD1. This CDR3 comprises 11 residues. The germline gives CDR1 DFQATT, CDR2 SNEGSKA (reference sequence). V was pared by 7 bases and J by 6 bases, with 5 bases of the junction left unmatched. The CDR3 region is CSVAGTGEQYF. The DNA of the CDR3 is TGCAGTGTGGCAGGGACAGGCGAGCAGTACTTC.

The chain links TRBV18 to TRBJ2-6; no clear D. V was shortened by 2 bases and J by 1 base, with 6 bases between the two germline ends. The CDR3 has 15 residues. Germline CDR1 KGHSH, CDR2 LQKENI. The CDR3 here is CASSPGLSGANVLTF. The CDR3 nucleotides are TGTGCCAGCTCACCAGGGTTGTCTGGGGCCAACGTCCTGACTTTC.

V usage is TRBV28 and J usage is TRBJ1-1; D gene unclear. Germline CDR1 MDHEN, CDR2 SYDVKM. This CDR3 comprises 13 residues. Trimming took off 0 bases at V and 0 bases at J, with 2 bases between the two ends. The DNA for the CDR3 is TGTGCCAGCAGTTTATGGGTGAACACTGAAGCTTTCTTT. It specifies CASSLWVNTEAFF.

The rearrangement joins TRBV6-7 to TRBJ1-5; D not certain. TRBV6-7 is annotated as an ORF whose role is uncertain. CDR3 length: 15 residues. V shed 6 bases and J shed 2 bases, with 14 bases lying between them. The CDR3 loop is CASSPITEGNQPQHF. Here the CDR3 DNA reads TGTGCCAGCAGCCCTATTACGGAGGGCAATCAGCCCCAGCATTTT.

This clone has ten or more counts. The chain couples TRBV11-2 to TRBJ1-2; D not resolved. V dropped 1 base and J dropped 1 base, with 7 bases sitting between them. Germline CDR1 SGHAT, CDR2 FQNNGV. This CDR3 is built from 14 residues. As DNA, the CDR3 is TGTGCCAGCAGCTTAGTGTCCATTAACTATGGCTACACCTTC. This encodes CASSLVSINYGYTF. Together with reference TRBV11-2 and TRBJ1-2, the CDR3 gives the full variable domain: EAGVAQSPRYKIIEKRQSVAFWCNPISGHATLYWYQQILGQGPKLLIQFQNNGVVDDSQLPKDRFSAERLKGVDSTLKIQPAKLEDSAVYLCASSLVSINYGYTFGSGTRLTVV.

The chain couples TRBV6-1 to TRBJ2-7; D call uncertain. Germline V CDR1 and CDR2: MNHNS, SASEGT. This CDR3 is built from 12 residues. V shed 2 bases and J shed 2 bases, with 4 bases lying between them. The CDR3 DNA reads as TGTGCCAGCAGTGAAATGACCTACGAGCAGTACTTC. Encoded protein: CASSEMTYEQYF.